This T cell receptor (beta chain) was captured in a study of identical twins. Study-wide findings and caveats: Among beta out-of-frame sequences, excess sharing between twins appeared weaker. Clonotypes of the beta chain that were abundant in cord blood carried fewer insertions (memory repertoires showed none).

Germline CDR1 reads MNHNS; CDR2 reads SASEGT. The trim removed 7 bases at V and 2 bases at J, leaving 6 bases unmatched. The CDR3 is made up of 14 amino acids. Carrying unique molecular identifiers, the cDNA also gained a universal primer site through template switching. Via MiXCR, TCRdb re-called the 5' RACE reads, giving one row per CDR3 protein. The table shows 450,000 to 650,000 distinct CDR3 sequences, with 15% occurring only once. On this clonotype: Its antigen is unidentified.

The same data also contributed to another study, on yellow fever vaccine responses in identical twins.

The chain links TRBV6-1 to TRBJ2-7; 9 bases are a match to TRBD1. The material sequenced was CD4+ T cells sorted from blood. The TCR comes from a woman younger than 35 in good health. The CDR3 is CASNAGTGTYEQYF. CDR3 coding DNA: TGTGCCAGCAATGCTGGGACAGGGACCTACGAGCAGTACTTC.